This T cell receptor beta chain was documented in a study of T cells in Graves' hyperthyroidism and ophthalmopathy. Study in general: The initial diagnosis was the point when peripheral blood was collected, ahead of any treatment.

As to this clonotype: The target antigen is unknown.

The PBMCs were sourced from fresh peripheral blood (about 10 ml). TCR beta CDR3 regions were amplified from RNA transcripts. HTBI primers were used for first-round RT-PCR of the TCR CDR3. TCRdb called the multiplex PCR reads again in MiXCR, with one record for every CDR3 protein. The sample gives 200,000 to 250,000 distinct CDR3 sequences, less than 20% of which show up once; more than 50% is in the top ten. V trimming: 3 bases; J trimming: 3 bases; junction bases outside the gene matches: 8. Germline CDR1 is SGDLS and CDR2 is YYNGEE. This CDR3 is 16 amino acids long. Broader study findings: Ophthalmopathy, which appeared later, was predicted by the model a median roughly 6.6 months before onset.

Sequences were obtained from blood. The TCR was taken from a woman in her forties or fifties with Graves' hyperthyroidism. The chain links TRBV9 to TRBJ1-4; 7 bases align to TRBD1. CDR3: CASSANSGQPNEKLFF. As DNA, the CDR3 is TGTGCCAGCAGCGCGAATTCGGGACAGCCTAATGAAAAACTGTTTTTT. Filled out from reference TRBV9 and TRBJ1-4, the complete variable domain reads DSGVTQTPKHLITATGQRVTLRCSPRSGDLSVYWYQQSLDQGLQFLIQYYNGEERAKGNILERFSAQQFPDLHSELNLSSLELGDSALYFCASSANSGQPNEKLFFGSGTQLSVL.